This T cell receptor beta chain was captured by sequencing in a study of CD8 T cells in ankylosing spondylitis. Trimming took off 5 bases at V and 1 base at J, with 9 bases between the two ends. CDR1 is GTSNPN, CDR2 SVGIG, per germline (reference sequence). This CDR3 comprises 13 residues. A single record per CDR3 protein comes from TCRdb applying MiXCR to the 5' RACE reads. The top ten clones hold 4% to 5.5% of a sample with almost 250,000 distinct CDR3 sequences, roughly 32% of them seen once. Sequenced material: blood, either unsorted or a sorted T cell fraction (not recorded which). This receptor was obtained from a male donor with ankylosing spondylitis or in good health (not recorded which). The chain combines TRBV30 with TRBJ1-5, with D unresolved. The CDR3 DNA is TGTGCCTGGGCTTGGGAGAGCAATCAGCCCCAGCATTTT. Its translation is CAWAWESNQPQHF.